This entry is about one T cell receptor beta chain. Its antigen is not known. Germline CDR1 SGHDT, CDR2 YYEEEE. V gave up 0 bases and J gave up 5 bases, with 8 bases separating them. The CDR3 totals 13 residues. MiXCR was run by TCRdb on the 5' RACE reads, yielding one entry per CDR3 protein. The data contain nearly 350,000 distinct CDR3 sequences, 7% to 10% of them singletons. The data were taken from a study of T cells after yellow fever vaccination. Study conclusions and caveats: Abundant clonotypes (contaminants from the bulk population) could be present in FACS-sorted repertoires. The CD4 compartment and the CD8 compartment contained a small share of clonotypes in common. Post-booster repertoires again held most primary-vaccination clones (roughly 96% CD4, over 80% CD8).

The J gene is TRBJ2-5, the V gene TRBV5-6; D is perhaps TRBD2 (5 bases). The clonotype was recovered from a man aged 18 to 30 who received the YFV17D yellow fever vaccine. The material sequenced was PBMCs, taken more than 40 days after the first yellow fever vaccination. The CDR3 here is CASSLGQRETQYF. CDR3 sequence (DNA): TGTGCCAGCAGCTTGGGCCAGCGGGAGACCCAGTACTTC.